The T cell receptor beta chain under discussion was sequenced for a study of shared clonotypes between healthy human individuals. This clone came up a few times. As yet, its antigen is unknown. Here immunoSEQ multiplex PCR was the method, and the copy in TCRdb shows in-frame clones only, minus some. The data hold 85,000 to 100,000 clones, with 60% to 70% observed a single time. Broader study findings: Relative to clonotypes present in all four donors, those not shared had lower generation probabilities. In a handful of donors, approximately 5% of naive CD4 clonotypes appeared in common. Across subsets, estimated richness was generally greater for naive than for memory populations.

The CDR3 sequence is 15 residues long. Germline CDR1 MDHEN, CDR2 SYDVKM. V shed 6 bases and J 3 bases; nucleotides not matched to a gene: 10. What CD8 memory combined were CD45RO+ cells and CCR7-negative CD45RA+ TemRA cells. This TCR was sampled from a man aged 30 to 45 in good health. Sequencing was performed on memory CD8+ T cells sorted from blood. Subset denoted: CD45RO+ cells pooled with CCR7-negative TemRA cells. The V and J genes are TRBV28 and TRBJ2-7; 8 nucleotides agree with TRBD1. The CDR3 nucleotides are TGTGCCAGCAGACTTCGTTCTGGGACAGGCTACGAGCAGTACTTC. Protein product: CASRLRSGTGYEQYF. Using reference TRBV28 and TRBJ2-7 for the parts outside the CDR3, the full variable domain is DVKVTQSSRYLVKRTGEKVFLECVQDMDHENMFWYRQDPGLGLRLIYFSYDVKMKEKGDIPEGYSVSREKKERFSLILESASTNQTSMYLCASRLRSGTGYEQYFGPGTRLTVT.